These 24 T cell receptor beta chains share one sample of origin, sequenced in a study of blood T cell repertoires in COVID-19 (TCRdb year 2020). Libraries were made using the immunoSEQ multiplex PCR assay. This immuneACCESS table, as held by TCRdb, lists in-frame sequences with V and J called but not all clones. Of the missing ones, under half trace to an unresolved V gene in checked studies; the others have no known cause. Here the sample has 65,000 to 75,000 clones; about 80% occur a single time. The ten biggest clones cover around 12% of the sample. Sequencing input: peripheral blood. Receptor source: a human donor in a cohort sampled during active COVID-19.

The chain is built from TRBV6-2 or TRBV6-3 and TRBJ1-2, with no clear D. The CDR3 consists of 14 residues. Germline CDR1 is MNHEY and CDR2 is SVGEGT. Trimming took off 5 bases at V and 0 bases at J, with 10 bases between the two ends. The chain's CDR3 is CASSPPTANYGYTF. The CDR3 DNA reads TGTGCCAGCAGTCCACCAACGGCTAACTATGGCTACACCTTC.

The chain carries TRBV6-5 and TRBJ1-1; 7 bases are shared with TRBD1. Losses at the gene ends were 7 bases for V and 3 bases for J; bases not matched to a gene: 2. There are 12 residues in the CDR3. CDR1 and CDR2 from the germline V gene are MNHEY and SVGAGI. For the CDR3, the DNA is TGTGCCAGCAAGGGACAGTACACTGAAGCTTTCTTT. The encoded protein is CASKGQYTEAFF.

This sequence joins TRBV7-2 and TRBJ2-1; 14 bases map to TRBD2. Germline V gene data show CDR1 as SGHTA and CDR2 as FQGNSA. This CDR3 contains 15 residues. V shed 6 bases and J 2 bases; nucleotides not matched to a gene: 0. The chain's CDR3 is CASRTSGGAYNEQFF. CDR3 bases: TGTGCCAGCAGGACTAGCGGGGGGGCCTACAATGAGCAGTTCTTC.

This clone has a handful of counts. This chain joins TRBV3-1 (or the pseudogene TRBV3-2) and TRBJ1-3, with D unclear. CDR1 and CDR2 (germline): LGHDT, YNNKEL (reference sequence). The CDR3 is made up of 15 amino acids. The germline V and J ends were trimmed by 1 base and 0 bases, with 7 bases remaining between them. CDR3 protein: CASSQAPRSGNTIYF. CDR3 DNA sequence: TGTGCCAGCAGCCAAGCCCCCCGCTCTGGAAACACCATATATTTT.

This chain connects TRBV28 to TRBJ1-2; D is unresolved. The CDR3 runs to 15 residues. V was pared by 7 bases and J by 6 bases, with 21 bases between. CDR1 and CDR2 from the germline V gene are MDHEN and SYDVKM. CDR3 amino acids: CASNYNPSASDGYTF. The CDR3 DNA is TGTGCCAGCAACTACAACCCGTCAGCTAGTGATGGCTACACCTTC.

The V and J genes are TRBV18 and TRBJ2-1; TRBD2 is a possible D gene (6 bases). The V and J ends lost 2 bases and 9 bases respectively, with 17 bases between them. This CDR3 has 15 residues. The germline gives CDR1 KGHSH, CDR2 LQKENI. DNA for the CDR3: TGTGCCAGCTCACCAAGCAAGCGGGCGAGCGGTGAGCAGTTCTTC. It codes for CASSPSKRASGEQFF. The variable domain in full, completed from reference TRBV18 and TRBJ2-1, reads NAGVMQNPRHLVRRRGQEARLRCSPMKGHSHVYWYRQLPEEGLKFMVYLQKENIIDESGMPKERFSAEFPKEGPSILRIQQVVRGDSAAYFCASSPSKRASGEQFFGPGTRLTVL.

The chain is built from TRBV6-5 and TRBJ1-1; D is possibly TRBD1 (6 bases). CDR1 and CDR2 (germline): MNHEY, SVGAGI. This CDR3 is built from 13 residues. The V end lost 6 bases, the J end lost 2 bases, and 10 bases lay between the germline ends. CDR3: CASSGTLNTEAFF. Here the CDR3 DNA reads TGTGCCAGCAGCGGGACACTTAACACTGAAGCTTTCTTT.

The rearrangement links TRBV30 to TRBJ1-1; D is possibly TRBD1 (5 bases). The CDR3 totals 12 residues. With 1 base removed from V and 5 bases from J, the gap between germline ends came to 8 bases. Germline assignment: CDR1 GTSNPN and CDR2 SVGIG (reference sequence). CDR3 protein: CAWSEGMTEAFF. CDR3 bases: TGTGCCTGGAGTGAGGGGATGACTGAAGCTTTCTTT. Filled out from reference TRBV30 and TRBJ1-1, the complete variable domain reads SQTIHQWPATLVQPVGSPLSLECTVEGTSNPNLYWYRQAAGRGLQLLFYSVGIGQISSEVPQNLSASRPQDRQFILSSKKLLLSDSGFYLCAWSEGMTEAFFGQGTRLTVV.

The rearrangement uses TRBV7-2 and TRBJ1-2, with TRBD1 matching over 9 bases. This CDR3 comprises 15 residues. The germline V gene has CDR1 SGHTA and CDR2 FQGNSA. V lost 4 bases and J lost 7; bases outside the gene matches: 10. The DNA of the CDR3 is TGTGCCAGCAGCTACGAAGGGACAGGGATGTTTGGCTACACCTTC. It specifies CASSYEGTGMFGYTF.

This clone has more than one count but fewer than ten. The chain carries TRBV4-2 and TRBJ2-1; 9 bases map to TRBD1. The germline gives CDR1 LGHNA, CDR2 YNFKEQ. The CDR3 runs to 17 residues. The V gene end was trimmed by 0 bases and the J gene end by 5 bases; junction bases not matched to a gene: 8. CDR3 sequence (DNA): TGTGCCAGCAGCCAAGAATATCAGGGACAGGGAAACAATGAGCAGTTCTTC. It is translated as CASSQEYQGQGNNEQFF.

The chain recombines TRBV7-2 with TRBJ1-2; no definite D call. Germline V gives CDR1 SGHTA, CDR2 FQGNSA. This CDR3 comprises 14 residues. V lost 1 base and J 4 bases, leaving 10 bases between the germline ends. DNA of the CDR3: TGTGCCAGCAGCTTAGAGGTCGGGGTCTATGGCTACACCTTC. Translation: CASSLEVGVYGYTF.

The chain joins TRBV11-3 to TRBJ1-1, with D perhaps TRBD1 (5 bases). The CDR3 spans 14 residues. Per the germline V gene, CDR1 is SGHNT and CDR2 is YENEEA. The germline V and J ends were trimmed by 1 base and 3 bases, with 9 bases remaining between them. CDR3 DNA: TGTGCCAGCAGCTTAGGGTCGGGGGACACTGAAGCTTTCTTT. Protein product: CASSLGSGDTEAFF.

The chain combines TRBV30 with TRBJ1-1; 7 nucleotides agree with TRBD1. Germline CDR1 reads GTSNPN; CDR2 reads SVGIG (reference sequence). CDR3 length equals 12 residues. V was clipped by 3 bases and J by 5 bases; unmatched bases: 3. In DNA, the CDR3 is TGTGCCTGGAGACAGGGGAGAACTGAAGCTTTCTTT. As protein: CAWRQGRTEAFF.

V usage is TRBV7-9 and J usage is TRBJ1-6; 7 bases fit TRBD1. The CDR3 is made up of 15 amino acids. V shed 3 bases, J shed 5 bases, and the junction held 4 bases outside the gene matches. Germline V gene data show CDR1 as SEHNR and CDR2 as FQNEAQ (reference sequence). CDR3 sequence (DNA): TGTGCCAGCAGCTTCACCGGGACAGATAATTCACCCCTCCACTTT. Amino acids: CASSFTGTDNSPLHF.

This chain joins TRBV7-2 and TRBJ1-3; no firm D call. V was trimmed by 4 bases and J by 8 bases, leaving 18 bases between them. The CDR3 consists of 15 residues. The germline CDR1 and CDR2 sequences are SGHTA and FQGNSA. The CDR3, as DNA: TGTGCCAGCAGCTGGGCTGGGAGGGAACGGGACACCATATATTTT. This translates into CASSWAGRERDTIYF. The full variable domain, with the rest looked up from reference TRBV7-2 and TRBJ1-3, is GAGVSQSPSNKVTEKGKDVELRCDPISGHTALYWYRQSLGQGLEFLIYFQGNSAPDKSGLPSDRFSAERTGGSVSTLTIQRTQQEDSAVYLCASSWAGRERDTIYFGEGSWLTVV.

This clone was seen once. Written as DNA, the CDR3 is TGTGCCACCAGTATCTCAGGGGGCGGGACCGGGGAGCTGTTTTTT. As protein: CATSISGGGTGELFF. This chain joins TRBV24-1 and TRBJ2-2; TRBD1 aligns across 8 bases. With V trimmed by 6 bases and J by 5 bases, 7 bases remained unmatched. In germline, CDR1 is KGHDR, CDR2 SFDVKD. The CDR3 contains 15 residues.

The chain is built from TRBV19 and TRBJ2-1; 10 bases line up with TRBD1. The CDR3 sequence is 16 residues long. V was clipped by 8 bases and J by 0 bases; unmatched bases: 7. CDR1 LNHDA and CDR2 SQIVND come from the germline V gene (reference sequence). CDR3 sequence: CASSPGQGTSYNEQFF. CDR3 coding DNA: TGTGCCAGTTCCCCGGGACAGGGGACCTCCTACAATGAGCAGTTCTTC.

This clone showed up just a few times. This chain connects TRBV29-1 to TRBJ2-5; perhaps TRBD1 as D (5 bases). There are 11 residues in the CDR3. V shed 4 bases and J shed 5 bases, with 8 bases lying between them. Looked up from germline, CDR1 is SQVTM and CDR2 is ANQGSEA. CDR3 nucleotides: TGCAGCGTTGGAAAGGGGGAGACCCAGTACTTC. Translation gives CSVGKGETQYF. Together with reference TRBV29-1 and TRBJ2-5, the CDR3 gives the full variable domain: SAVISQKPSRDICQRGTSLTIQCQVDSQVTMMFWYRQQPGQSLTLIATANQGSEATYESGFVIDKFPISRPNLTFSTLTVSNMSPEDSSIYLCSVGKGETQYFGPGTRLLVL.

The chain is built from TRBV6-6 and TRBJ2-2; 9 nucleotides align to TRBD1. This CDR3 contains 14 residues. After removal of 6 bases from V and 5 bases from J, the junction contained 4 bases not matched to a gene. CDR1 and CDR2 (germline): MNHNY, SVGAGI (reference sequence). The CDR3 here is CASRTGGATGELFF. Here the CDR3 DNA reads TGTGCCAGCAGAACAGGGGGCGCAACCGGGGAGCTGTTTTTT.

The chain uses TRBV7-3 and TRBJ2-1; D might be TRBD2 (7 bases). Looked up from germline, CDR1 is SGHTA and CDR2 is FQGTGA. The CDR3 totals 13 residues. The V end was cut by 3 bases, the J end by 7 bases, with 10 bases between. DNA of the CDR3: TGTGCCAGCAGCTTGGGGGGGCGGAATGAGCAGTTCTTC. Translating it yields CASSLGGRNEQFF. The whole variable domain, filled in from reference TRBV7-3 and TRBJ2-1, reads GAGVSQTPSNKVTEKGKYVELRCDPISGHTALYWYRQSLGQGPEFLIYFQGTGAADDSGLPNDRFFAVRPEGSVSTLKIQRTERGDSAVYLCASSLGGRNEQFFGPGTRLTVL.

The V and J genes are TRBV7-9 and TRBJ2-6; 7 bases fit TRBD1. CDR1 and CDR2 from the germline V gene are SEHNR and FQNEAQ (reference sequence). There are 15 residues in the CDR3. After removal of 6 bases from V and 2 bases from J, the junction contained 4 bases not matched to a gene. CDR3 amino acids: CASSRDRAGANVLTF. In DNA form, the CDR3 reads TGTGCCAGCAGTCGTGACAGGGCTGGGGCCAACGTCCTGACTTTC.

Here the CDR3 reads CASRDRDNQPQHF. In nucleotides, the CDR3 is TGTGCCAGTAGAGACAGGGACAATCAGCCCCAGCATTTT. The chain is built from TRBV19 and TRBJ1-5; 7 bases are a match to TRBD1. V was clipped by 6 bases and J by 3 bases; unmatched bases: 2. CDR1 is LNHDA, CDR2 SQIVND, per germline (reference sequence). CDR3 length: 13 amino acids.

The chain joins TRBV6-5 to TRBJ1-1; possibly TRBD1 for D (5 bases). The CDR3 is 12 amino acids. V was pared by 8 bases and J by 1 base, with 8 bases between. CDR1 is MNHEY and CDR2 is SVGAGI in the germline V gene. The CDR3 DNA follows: TGTGCCAGCGGGCAGGGGAACACTGAAGCTTTCTTT. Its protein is CASGQGNTEAFF.

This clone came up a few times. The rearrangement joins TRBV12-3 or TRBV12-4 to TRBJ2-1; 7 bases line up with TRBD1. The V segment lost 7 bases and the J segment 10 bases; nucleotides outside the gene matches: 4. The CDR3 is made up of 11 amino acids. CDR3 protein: CASTRGGEQFF. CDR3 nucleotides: TGTGCCAGCACCCGAGGGGGCGAGCAGTTCTTC.